The 15 T cell receptor beta chains below were found in one sample sequenced in a study of T cells in Graves' hyperthyroidism and ophthalmopathy. RNA transcripts provided the source from which TCR beta CDR3 regions were amplified. The study used the HTBI primer set for a first-round RT-PCR of the TCR CDR3. TCRdb analysed the multiplex PCR reads with MiXCR anew, one entry per CDR3 protein. This table has around 340,000 distinct CDR3 sequences, roughly 20% appearing once. Input material: blood. Every receptor here comes from a woman aged 50 to 60 with Graves' hyperthyroidism.

This clonotype appeared a few times. This rearrangement joins TRBV29-1 to TRBJ2-1; maybe TRBD2 (5 bases). V lost 7 bases, J lost 4 bases, and 11 bases lay in between. Germline V gene lookup returns CDR1 SQVTM and CDR2 ANQGSEA. This CDR3 comprises 12 residues. The CDR3 spells CSASGGYNEQFF. The DNA of the CDR3 is TGCAGCGCTTCCGGAGGATACAATGAGCAGTTCTTC.

In this sample, this clonotype turned up once. The chain carries TRBV7-6 and TRBJ2-5, with TRBD2 identical over 9 bases. This CDR3 has 16 residues. Unmatched junction bases numbered 7, after V lost 5 bases and J lost 0 bases. CDR1 and CDR2 (germline): SGHVS, FNYEAQ. Here the CDR3 DNA reads TGTGCCAGCAGCGCCGGGGGCGGGGGGGACCAAGAGACCCAGTACTTC. Its protein product is CASSAGGGGDQETQYF.

This clonotype appeared many times. The rearrangement joins TRBV6-1 to TRBJ1-1; the D gene is possibly TRBD1 (5 bases). Trimming left V 0 bases short and J 4 bases short, with 9 bases between. Germline CDR1 reads MNHNS; CDR2 reads SASEGT. The CDR3 has 14 residues. DNA for the CDR3: TGTGCCAGCAGTGAAGCGGGGGGAGGCACTGAAGCTTTCTTT. Translated: CASSEAGGGTEAFF.

This clonotype was detected ten times or more. V gene TRBV2 combines with J gene TRBJ2-1, with D maybe TRBD1 (5 bases). The V end was cut by 6 bases, the J end by 8 bases, with 14 bases between. The CDR3 loop spans 13 amino acids. Germline V gene lookup returns CDR1 SNHLY and CDR2 FYNNEI. The CDR3 sequence: CASRGREGDEQFF. In nucleotides, the CDR3 is TGTGCCAGCAGAGGCAGGGAAGGGGATGAGCAGTTCTTC.

This clonotype was seen many times. V is TRBV2 and J is TRBJ2-1; perhaps TRBD1 as D (6 bases). CDR1 is SNHLY and CDR2 is FYNNEI in the germline V gene. The CDR3 covers 15 residues. Between the trimmed V and J ends, which lost 1 base and 7 bases, there was a span of 14 bases. CDR3: CASSEERGTPNEQFF. The CDR3 coding sequence is TGTGCCAGCAGTGAAGAGAGGGGGACGCCTAATGAGCAGTTCTTC.

In its sample, this clonotype was seen many times. This chain connects TRBV30 to TRBJ1-5; unclear D gene. Trimming cost V 6 bases and J 6 bases, with 12 bases left between them. Germline V gene sequence: CDR1 GTSNPN, CDR2 SVGIG (reference sequence). This CDR3 contains 12 residues. CDR3 nucleotide sequence: TGTGCCTGCGCGGGGTATGGTCAGCCCCAGCATTTT. This sequence encodes CACAGYGQPQHF.

This clonotype was counted between two and nine times. The junction does not match germline at one end; this may be a read error. The chain is built from TRBV6-2 or TRBV6-3 and TRBJ2-4; D not certain. The CDR3 spans 13 residues. Per germline, CDR1 MNHEY and CDR2 SVGEGT. The CDR3 DNA is TGTGCCGGCAGAGACGTAGCCAAAAACATTCAGTACTTC. Residues: CAGRDVAKNIQYF.

This clonotype has a handful of counts. The rearrangement links TRBV28 to TRBJ2-7, with TRBD1 matching 8 bases. The junction had 7 bases not matched to a gene; V was cut back by 6 bases and J by 3 bases. CDR1 and CDR2 from the germline V gene are MDHEN and SYDVKM. The CDR3 totals 14 residues. The DNA of the CDR3 is TGTGCCAGCAGAGCGACAGGGGAAGGCTACGAGCAGTACTTC. Its protein is CASRATGEGYEQYF.

This clonotype came up a few times. The genes are TRBV7-8 and TRBJ1-6, with 9 bases fitting TRBD1. The ends lost 5 bases at V and 14 bases at J; junction bases unmatched: 7. The CDR3 runs 13 residues. Germline CDR1 is SGHVS and CDR2 is FQNEAQ. Here the CDR3 DNA reads TGTGCCAGCAGCCCTTGGGACAGGGAGTCCCTCCACTTT. Translation gives CASSPWDRESLHF.

This clonotype has more than one count but fewer than ten. The CDR3 DNA reads TGTGCCAGCAGGACAGGGGGCGGAAGTCAGCCCCAGCATTTT. Translated: CASRTGGGSQPQHF. The gene calls are TRBV27 and TRBJ1-5; TRBD1 aligns across 10 bases. The V gene end was trimmed by 6 bases and the J gene end by 6 bases; junction bases not matched to a gene: 5. The CDR3 consists of 14 residues. The V gene's germline CDR1 is MNHEY and CDR2 SMNVEV (reference sequence).

The sample holds a few counts of this clonotype. The CDR3 DNA is TGTGCCAGCAGCGGAGGACCGGGGGGCAGCCACGAGCAGTACGTC. It specifies CASSGGPGGSHEQYV. The chain is built from TRBV9 and TRBJ2-7, with D perhaps TRBD2 (7 bases). The CDR3 length is 15 residues. Trimming shortened V by 3 bases and J by 5 bases, and 18 bases separated the two germline ends. Germline V gives CDR1 SGDLS, CDR2 YYNGEE.

The J gene is TRBJ1-4, the V gene TRBV19; 7 bases are a match to TRBD1. V was pared by 8 bases and J by 7 bases, with 10 bases of the junction left unmatched. Per the germline V gene, CDR1 is LNHDA and CDR2 is SQIVND (reference sequence). CDR3 length: 14 amino acids. The chain's CDR3 is CASATTGWAEKLFF. The CDR3 DNA reads TGTGCCAGTGCAACGACAGGGTGGGCTGAAAAACTGTTTTTT.

The CDR3: CSARDPDGHYGYTF. Here the CDR3 DNA reads TGCAGTGCTAGAGATCCGGACGGCCACTATGGCTACACCTTC. The gene calls are TRBV20-1 and TRBJ1-2; D not resolved. Germline lookup yields CDR1 DFQATT and CDR2 SNEGSKA (reference sequence). With 0 bases removed from V and 3 bases from J, the gap between germline ends came to 11 bases. The CDR3 sequence is 14 residues long.

This clonotype turned up a few times. This chain uses TRBV6-1 with TRBJ2-6, with TRBD1 identical over 8 bases. With V trimmed by 3 bases and J by 2 bases, 6 bases remained unmatched. This CDR3 is 17 amino acids long. Germline V gene lookup returns CDR1 MNHNS and CDR2 SASEGT. The CDR3 spells CASSEEQGVTGANVLTF. The CDR3, as DNA: TGTGCCAGCAGTGAGGAACAGGGGGTCACTGGGGCCAACGTCCTGACTTTC.

The chain links TRBV5-1 to TRBJ2-5; 7 bases match TRBD1. CDR1 SGHRS and CDR2 YFSETQ come from the germline V gene. The CDR3 consists of 14 residues. The V and J ends lost 4 bases and 1 base, in that order; junction bases with no gene match: 4. The CDR3: CASSLPGGQETQYF. The CDR3 coding sequence is TGCGCCAGCAGCCTACCAGGGGGCCAAGAGACCCAGTACTTC.